Each of the 26 T cell receptor beta chains below was sequenced from the same sample in a study of blood T cell repertoires in COVID-19. Data came from immunoSEQ multiplex PCR; TCRdb stores just in-frame clones and leaves some out. Counted here are approximately 210,000 clones, roughly four fifths occurring once; the ten biggest clones make up 4.5% to 6%. Sequenced: peripheral blood. These receptors were collected from a woman in her 70s with active or convalescent COVID-19.

This chain connects TRBV7-9 to TRBJ2-7, with D possibly being TRBD2 (6 bases). Germline V lookup: CDR1 SEHNR, CDR2 FQNEAQ (reference sequence). The CDR3 is made up of 13 amino acids. V lost 6 bases and J 3 bases, leaving 12 bases between the germline ends. The DNA for the CDR3 is TGTGCCAGCAGTTACCCCGGGGGCTACGAGCAGTACTTC. It encodes CASSYPGGYEQYF.

The rearrangement uses TRBV19 and TRBJ1-1; 9 bases fit TRBD1. The CDR3 is made up of 15 amino acids. Germline loops: CDR1 LNHDA, CDR2 SQIVND (reference sequence). The ends lost 4 bases at V and 7 bases at J; junction bases unmatched: 10. Here the CDR3 reads CASSTPGQGFGEAFF. The CDR3 nucleotides read TGTGCCAGTAGTACACCGGGACAGGGCTTCGGTGAAGCTTTCTTT.

J is TRBJ2-2 and V is TRBV2, with D maybe TRBD1 (6 bases). The CDR3 loop spans 15 amino acids. Germline CDR1 is SNHLY and CDR2 is FYNNEI. V was trimmed by 4 bases and J by 5 bases, leaving 14 bases between them. The CDR3 loop reads CASSAGHHWTGELFF. The CDR3, as DNA: TGTGCCAGCAGTGCGGGACACCATTGGACCGGGGAGCTGTTTTTT.

The chain links TRBV5-1 to TRBJ1-2; 7 positions match TRBD1. This CDR3 contains 14 residues. Per the germline V gene, CDR1 is SGHRS and CDR2 is YFSETQ. J was trimmed by 4 bases and V by 2 bases; bases with no gene match: 5. The CDR3 region is CASSFEQGSYGYTF. The CDR3 DNA follows: TGCGCCAGCAGCTTCGAACAGGGGAGCTATGGCTACACCTTC.

The rearrangement joins TRBV11-2 to TRBJ1-1, with D possibly being TRBD1 (5 bases). The CDR3 runs 15 residues. Germline values: CDR1 SGHAT, CDR2 FQNNGV. The germline V and J ends were trimmed by 0 bases and 0 bases, with 8 bases remaining between them. The CDR3 reads CASSLEGGLNTEAFF. The CDR3 DNA is TGTGCCAGCAGCTTAGAGGGGGGGTTGAACACTGAAGCTTTCTTT.

The V call is TRBV24-1, the J call TRBJ2-5; TRBD2 matches 13 bases. Trimming cost V 3 bases and J 5 bases; bases outside gene matches: 8. Germline loops: CDR1 KGHDR, CDR2 SFDVKD. The length of the CDR3 is 17 residues. CDR3: CATSDEPGLAGRETQYF. The CDR3 DNA reads as TGTGCCACCAGTGATGAACCGGGACTAGCGGGAAGGGAGACCCAGTACTTC.

V usage is TRBV11-2 and J usage is TRBJ2-5; 12 nucleotides line up with TRBD2. With V trimmed by 4 bases and J by 6 bases, 9 bases remained unmatched. CDR1 SGHAT and CDR2 FQNNGV come from the germline V gene. The CDR3 length is 16 residues. The CDR3 spells CASSSLAGGLGKTQYF. CDR3 in DNA: TGTGCCAGCAGCTCTCTAGCGGGAGGGCTAGGGAAGACCCAGTACTTC.

V is TRBV16 and J is TRBJ1-5; 9 bases map to TRBD1. There are 14 residues in the CDR3. From germline, CDR1 is KGHSY and CDR2 FQNENV. J gave up 7 bases and V 4 bases, and 5 bases lay outside the gene matches. The chain's CDR3 is CASSLRTGVQPQHF. The CDR3 nucleotides read TGTGCCAGCAGCCTTCGGACAGGGGTACAGCCCCAGCATTTT.

The chain recombines TRBV5-6 with TRBJ1-2; 8 bases align to TRBD1. This CDR3 has 14 amino acids. V trimming: 2 bases; J trimming: 8 bases; junction bases outside the gene matches: 8. The germline V gene has CDR1 SGHDT and CDR2 YYEEEE. The CDR3 reads CASSFPTGAGGYTF. The CDR3 DNA reads as TGTGCCAGCAGCTTCCCGACAGGGGCGGGAGGCTACACCTTC. The variable domain in full, completed from reference TRBV5-6 and TRBJ1-2, reads DAGVTQSPTHLIKTRGQQVTLRCSPKSGHDTVSWYQQALGQGPQFIFQYYEEEERQRGNFPDRFSGHQFPNYSSELNVNALLLGDSALYLCASSFPTGAGGYTFGSGTRLTVV.

The chain is built from TRBV7-2 and TRBJ2-2; tentatively, D is TRBD2 (6 bases). The CDR3 consists of 15 residues. CDR1 is SGHTA, CDR2 FQGNSA, per germline. The V and J ends lost 5 bases and 1 base respectively, with 11 bases between them. The CDR3 is CASSPGGRNTGELFF. The DNA of the CDR3 is TGTGCCAGCAGCCCTGGAGGGCGGAACACCGGGGAGCTGTTTTTT.

This chain uses TRBV7-8 with TRBJ2-1; 9 nucleotides align to TRBD1. V lost 5 bases to trimming and J lost 10 bases; unmatched junction nucleotides: 6. Germline V gene lookup returns CDR1 SGHVS and CDR2 FQNEAQ. The CDR3 is 13 amino acids. This CDR3 reads CASSVGTGWEQFF. The CDR3 coding sequence is TGTGCCAGCAGCGTTGGGACAGGGTGGGAGCAGTTCTTC.

This chain links TRBV15 with TRBJ2-1; 8 positions match TRBD1. The length of the CDR3 is 19 residues. CDR1 is LNHNV and CDR2 is YYDKDF in the germline V gene (reference sequence). After removal of 5 bases from V and 3 bases from J, the junction contained 18 bases not matched to a gene. CDR3 protein: CATSARGRGRYFVYNEQFF. CDR3 nucleotides: TGTGCCACCAGCGCCAGAGGCAGGGGGCGTTATTTCGTCTACAATGAGCAGTTCTTC.

Only a few counts were recorded for this clone. The V gene is TRBV7-2, the J gene TRBJ1-6; TRBD1 is a possible D gene (5 bases). Germline loops: CDR1 SGHTA, CDR2 FQGNSA. V lost 5 bases and J lost 3, with 17 bases in between. The CDR3 runs 17 residues. CDR3 in DNA: TGTGCCAGCAGCCCGACAGTATCTCCCTACTATAATTCACCCCTCCACTTT. It yields the protein CASSPTVSPYYNSPLHF.

CDR3 in DNA: TGTGCCAGCTCACCACGACGGAGCGCTGAGTCGAACACCGGGGAGCTGTTTTTT. Its translation is CASSPRRSAESNTGELFF. The chain combines TRBV18 with TRBJ2-2; D unclear. Per germline, CDR1 KGHSH and CDR2 LQKENI. The CDR3 is 18 amino acids. Trimming stripped 1 base from V and 0 bases from J, with 15 bases between. Full variable domain (remainder filled in from reference TRBV18 and TRBJ2-2): NAGVMQNPRHLVRRRGQEARLRCSPMKGHSHVYWYRQLPEEGLKFMVYLQKENIIDESGMPKERFSAEFPKEGPSILRIQQVVRGDSAAYFCASSPRRSAESNTGELFFGEGSRLTVL.

This CDR3 reads CASSGDRVGGAFF. The CDR3 DNA reads TGTGCCAGCAGTGGGGACAGGGTCGGAGGAGCTTTCTTT. The rearrangement links TRBV2 to TRBJ1-1; TRBD1 aligns across 9 bases. CDR3 length: 13 amino acids. V shed 4 bases, J shed 10 bases, and the junction held 7 bases outside the gene matches. Germline V gene sequence: CDR1 SNHLY, CDR2 FYNNEI.

This chain uses TRBV19 with TRBJ2-5, with D possibly matching TRBD2 (5 bases). The CDR3 is 16 residues long. CDR1 and CDR2 (germline): LNHDA, SQIVND (reference sequence). V was trimmed by 3 bases and J by 5 bases, leaving 19 bases between them. Here the CDR3 reads CASSIRGRGRSETQYF. CDR3 DNA: TGTGCCAGTAGTATTCGTGGTAGAGGGCGGTCGGAGACCCAGTACTTC.

The J gene is TRBJ2-3, the V gene TRBV27, with 11 bases identical to TRBD2. Unmatched junction bases numbered 11, after V lost 5 bases and J lost 10 bases. The CDR3 is made up of 15 amino acids. Germline loops: CDR1 MNHEY, CDR2 SMNVEV (reference sequence). The CDR3 sequence: CASSPTGLADPSQYF. In DNA form, the CDR3 reads TGTGCCAGCAGTCCAACGGGACTAGCGGATCCATCGCAGTATTTT.

The chain recombines TRBV4-1 with TRBJ1-2; weak D call: TRBD1 (6 bases). CDR1 MGHRA and CDR2 YSYEKL come from the germline V gene. The CDR3 is 17 residues long. V lost 3 bases and J 5 bases, leaving 22 bases between the germline ends. This CDR3 reads CASSQAGESGARYGYTF. CDR3 DNA sequence: TGCGCCAGCAGCCAGGCCGGAGAATCAGGGGCAAGGTATGGCTACACCTTC.

The chain joins TRBV2 to TRBJ2-3; tentatively, D is TRBD2 (5 bases). V lost 4 bases, J lost 2 bases, and 10 bases lay in between. Germline assignment: CDR1 SNHLY and CDR2 FYNNEI. There are 14 residues in the CDR3. The CDR3 DNA follows: TGTGCCAGCAGTGCACAGCGGCCCACAGATACGCAGTATTTT. Its translation: CASSAQRPTDTQYF.

This clone showed up just a few times. The sample has other DNA sequences that encode this CDR3 too. The rearrangement joins TRBV7-9 to TRBJ2-7, with 13 bases lining up with TRBD2. V dropped 1 base and J dropped 7; count of bases not matched to a gene: 7. CDR3 size: 16 residues. Germline V CDR1 and CDR2: SEHNR, FQNEAQ (reference sequence). CDR3 nucleotides: TGTGCCAGCAGCTTAGGTACTAGCGGGAGGGCCTCGGAGCAGTACTTC. This translates into CASSLGTSGRASEQYF.

This CDR3 is CASSGGTGELFF. In DNA, the CDR3 is TGTGCCAGTAGTGGGGGGACCGGGGAGCTGTTTTTT. The gene calls are TRBV19 and TRBJ2-2, with D perhaps matching TRBD2 (6 bases). The V end lost 5 bases, the J end lost 5 bases, and 6 bases lay between the germline ends. The CDR3 consists of 12 residues. The germline V gene encodes CDR1 LNHDA and CDR2 SQIVND (reference sequence).

This chain connects TRBV4-1 to TRBJ2-7, with 10 bases fitting TRBD2. Germline CDR1 MGHRA, CDR2 YSYEKL. This CDR3 spans 15 amino acids. Germline trimming cut 4 bases from V and 1 base from J; bases unmatched to any gene: 4. The CDR3 loop is CASSPGLALSYEQYF. CDR3 bases: TGCGCCAGCAGCCCGGGACTAGCGTTATCCTACGAGCAGTACTTC.

The chain links TRBV12-3 or TRBV12-4 to TRBJ2-3; D is undetermined. Trimming left V 5 bases short and J 2 bases short, with 8 bases between. The CDR3 sequence is 13 residues long. The CDR3 nucleotides read TGTGCCAGCAGTCGGTACTCCACAGATACGCAGTATTTT. Protein: CASSRYSTDTQYF.

The chain has TRBV5-4 and TRBJ2-2; D unresolved. The germline V and J ends were trimmed by 0 bases and 5 bases, with 8 bases remaining between them. CDR1 is SGHNT, CDR2 YYREEE, per germline (reference sequence). This CDR3 has 14 residues. The CDR3, as DNA: TGTGCCAGCAGCTTGGATCCCAGGACCGGGGAGCTGTTTTTT. Encoded protein: CASSLDPRTGELFF. Drawing the rest from reference TRBV5-4 and TRBJ2-2, the complete variable domain is ETGVTQSPTHLIKTRGQQVTLRCSSQSGHNTVSWYQQALGQGPQFIFQYYREEENGRGNFPPRFSGLQFPNYSSELNVNALELDDSALYLCASSLDPRTGELFFGEGSRLTVL.

V and J are TRBV3-1 (or the pseudogene TRBV3-2) and TRBJ2-5; 7 bases align to TRBD2. Germline-derived CDR1 and CDR2 are LGHDT and YNNKEL (reference sequence). V lost 8 bases and J lost 7; bases outside the gene matches: 16. The CDR3 runs 15 residues. In DNA, the CDR3 is TGTGCCAGCCTACGAGGGAGGGGAGGCGTTGGGACCCAGTACTTC. Its protein product is CASLRGRGGVGTQYF.

The genes are TRBV19 and TRBJ2-1; 7 bases fit TRBD2. The CDR3 is 15 amino acids. Germline-derived CDR1 and CDR2 are LNHDA and SQIVND (reference sequence). J lost 3 bases, V lost 5 bases, and 7 bases had no gene match. The CDR3 reads CASSVLAVNYNEQFF. The CDR3 bases are TGTGCCAGTAGTGTCCTAGCGGTAAACTACAATGAGCAGTTCTTC.